Below, 2 T cell receptor beta chains from the same sample are listed, as sequenced in a study of blood T cell repertoires in COVID-19. Sequencing used immunoSEQ multiplex PCR; TCRdb keeps in-frame clones, though not all of them. Of under 350,000 clones listed, approximately 90% are singletons. The sequenced material came from peripheral blood. The receptors originated from a man aged 40-55 years with acute or convalescent COVID-19.

The V call is TRBV6-6, the J call TRBJ2-7; 8 bases fit TRBD1. The trim removed 5 bases at V and 5 bases at J, leaving 11 bases unmatched. The CDR3 is 15 amino acids. CDR1 MNHNY and CDR2 SVGAGI come from the germline V gene (reference sequence). CDR3 DNA: TGTGCCAGCAGTACCTCCGGGACAGGCGGTGACGAGCAGTACTTC. The encoded protein is CASSTSGTGGDEQYF.

The rearrangement uses TRBV2 and TRBJ1-2; D call uncertain. The germline V and J ends were trimmed by 2 bases and 8 bases, with 9 bases remaining between them. CDR1 SNHLY and CDR2 FYNNEI come from the germline V gene. There are 12 residues in the CDR3. CDR3 amino acids: CASSEFGEGYTF. The CDR3, as DNA: TGTGCCAGCAGTGAATTCGGGGAAGGCTACACCTTC. The full variable domain, in which reference TRBV2 and TRBJ1-2 provide the parts outside the CDR3, is EPEVTQTPSHQVTQMGQEVILRCVPISNHLYFYWYRQILGQKVEFLVSFYNNEISEKSEIFDDQFSVERPDGSNFTLKIRSTKLEDSAMYFCASSEFGEGYTFGSGTRLTVV.